This is a list of T cell receptor beta chains from one sample in a study of blood T cell repertoires in COVID-19. Libraries were prepared by immunoSEQ multiplex PCR; TCRdb keeps only in-frame clonotypes and omits some of them. The profile shows roughly 120,000 clones, about 88% of them singletons. What was sequenced was peripheral blood. Receptors originate from a man aged 45-60 years with active COVID-19. The CDR3 runs from the conserved cysteine through the conserved F or W.

TRBJ2-7 TRBV3-1/TRBV3-2 CASSRPGTASYEQYF
TRBJ2-5 TRBV4-2 CASSQSGPGETQYF
TRBJ2-3 TRBV7-9 CASSPNSGTSTDTQYF
TRBJ1-1 TRBV10-2 CASQRGGSTEAFF
TRBJ1-1 TRBV15 CATSRDRAGKGTEAFF
TRBJ1-1 TRBV11-2 CASSLGDRVEAFF
TRBJ1-1 TRBV7-6 CASSLVAQGWDTEAFF
TRBJ2-7 TRBV5-8 CASSFIRGYEQYF
TRBJ1-6 TRBV10-3 CAISEGPGEGSPLHF
TRBJ1-2 TRBV14 CASSSNGGASYTF
TRBJ1-1 TRBV29-1 CSVEAEGTANTEAFF
TRBJ1-4 TRBV27 CASSLTGQGLGKLFF
TRBJ2-5 TRBV12-3/TRBV12-4 CASSIKETQYF
TRBJ1-3 TRBV2 CASSLNRVQGNTIYF
TRBJ2-5 TRBV2 CASSASRDREETQYF